The present T cell receptor (beta chain) was sequenced within a study of early T cells in non-severe SARS-CoV-2 infection. This clonotype has a handful of counts. Trimming stripped 5 bases from V and 5 bases from J, with 11 bases between. The germline CDR1 and CDR2 sequences are DFQATT and SNEGSKA (reference sequence). This CDR3 contains 12 residues. TCRdb itself ran the 5' RACE reads through MiXCR, one entry per CDR3 protein. This sample carries about 48,000 distinct CDR3 sequences, around 5.2% of them seen once, and the ten largest clones take approximately 4.1%. The sequenced sample was whole blood. The chain carries TRBV20-1 and TRBJ2-3; D remains ambiguous. This receptor was identified in an adult who was a healthcare worker with PCR-confirmed SARS-CoV-2 infection or an uninfected control (not recorded which). CDR3 protein: CSAAPWQDTQYF. The CDR3 DNA is TGCAGTGCTGCCCCATGGCAAGATACGCAGTATTTT.